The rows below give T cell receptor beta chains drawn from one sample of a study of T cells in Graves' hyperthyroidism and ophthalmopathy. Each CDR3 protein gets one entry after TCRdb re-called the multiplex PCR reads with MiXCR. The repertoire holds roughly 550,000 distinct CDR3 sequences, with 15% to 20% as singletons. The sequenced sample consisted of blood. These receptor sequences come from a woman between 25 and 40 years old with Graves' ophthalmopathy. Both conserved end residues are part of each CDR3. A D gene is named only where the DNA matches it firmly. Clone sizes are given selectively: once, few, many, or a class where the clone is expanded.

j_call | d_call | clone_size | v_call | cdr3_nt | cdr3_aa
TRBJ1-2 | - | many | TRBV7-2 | TGTGCCAGCAGCTTACTTCAGGGATGGGACTATGGCTACACCTTC | CASSLLQGWDYGYTF
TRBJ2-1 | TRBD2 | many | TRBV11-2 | TGTGCCAGCAGCCCACCAAGACTAGCGGGAGGTCGTCCTAATGAGCAGTTCTTC | CASSPPRLAGGRPNEQFF
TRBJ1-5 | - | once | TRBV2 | TGTGCCAGCAGTGATAAGTGGAATAGCAATCAGCCCCAGCATTTT | CASSDKWNSNQPQHF
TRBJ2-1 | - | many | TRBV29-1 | TGCAGCGGGCAGGGTTACAATGAGCAGTTCTTC | CSGQGYNEQFF
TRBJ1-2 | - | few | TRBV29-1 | TGCAGCGTTGAGATGGGGACTCCTTATGGCTACACCTTC | CSVEMGTPYGYTF
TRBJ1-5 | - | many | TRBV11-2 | TGTGCCAGCAGCTTGGGGGAGGATCAGCCCCAGCATTTT | CASSLGEDQPQHF
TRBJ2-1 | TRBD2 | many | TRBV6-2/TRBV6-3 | TGTGCCAGCAGTTACTCGACTAGCGGGAGGCCTGAGCAGTTCTTC | CASSYSTSGRPEQFF
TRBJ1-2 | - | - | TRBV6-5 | TGTGCCAGCAGTTACTCTGGTCGCCTTCGGGCCCCCGGCTACACCTTC | CASSYSGRLRAPGYTF
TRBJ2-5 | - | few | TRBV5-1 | TGCGCCAGCAGCTTGTGGAACCCCTGGGAAGAGACCCAGTACTTC | CASSLWNPWEETQYF
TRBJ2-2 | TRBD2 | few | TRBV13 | TGTGCCAGCAATAGATTTCAGCGGGAGTCAACCGGGGAGCTGTTTTTT | CASNRFQRESTGELFF
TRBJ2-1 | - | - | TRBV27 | TGTGCCAGCAGTAAGGGGGGGGGGTTAGCGTTCAATGAGCAGTTCTTC | CASSKGGGLAFNEQFF
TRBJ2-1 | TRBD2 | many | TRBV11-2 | TGTGCCAGCAGCTTAGACGCCTTGGGAGCGGGAGTGTTCGATGAGCAGTTCTTC | CASSLDALGAGVFDEQFF
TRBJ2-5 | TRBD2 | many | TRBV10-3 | TGTGCCATCAGGTCCGGGACTAGGGGTAATGTAGAGACCCAGTACTTC | CAIRSGTRGNVETQYF
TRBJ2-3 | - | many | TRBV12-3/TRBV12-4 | TGTGCCAGCACTCTAACAGGGATTGATACGCAGTATTTT | CASTLTGIDTQYF
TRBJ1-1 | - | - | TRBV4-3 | TGCGCCAGCAGCCAAGATTGGCCGAACACTGAAGCTTTCTTT | CASSQDWPNTEAFF
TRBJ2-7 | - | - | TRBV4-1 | TGCGCCAGCAGCCAAGAAGGCGACAGTACATTTCGCTACGAGCAGTACTTC | CASSQEGDSTFRYEQYF
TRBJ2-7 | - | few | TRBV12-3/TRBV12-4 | TGTGCCAGCACTGTTCAGACAGGTCCTTCCTACGAGCAGTACTTC | CASTVQTGPSYEQYF
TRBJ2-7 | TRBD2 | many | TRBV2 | TGTGCCAGCAGTGAAGGGAGGGCTAGCGGGAGGATTACTCATTGGGAGCAGTACTTC | CASSEGRASGRITHWEQYF
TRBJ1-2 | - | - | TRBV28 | TGTGCCAGCAGTACAGTGAACTATGGCTACACCTTC | CASSTVNYGYTF
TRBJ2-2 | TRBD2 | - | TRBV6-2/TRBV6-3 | TGTGCCAGCAGTTACTCGATGGCGAGCGGGAGGGTCTTAGCCACCGGGGAGCTGTTTTTT | CASSYSMASGRVLATGELFF
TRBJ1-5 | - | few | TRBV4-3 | TGCGCCAGCAGCCAAGACAGAGCAAGCAATCAGCCCCAGCATTTT | CASSQDRASNQPQHF
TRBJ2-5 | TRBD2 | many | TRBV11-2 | TGTGCCAGCAGCCCTCAGACTAGCGGGATTTCGGAGACCCAGTACTTC | CASSPQTSGISETQYF
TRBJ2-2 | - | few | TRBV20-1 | TGCAGTGCTAGGGGGGGCCGCGGTGTGAACACCGGGGAGCTGTTTTTT | CSARGGRGVNTGELFF
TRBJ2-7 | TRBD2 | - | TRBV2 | TGTGCCAGCTCCTGGACTAGCGGGTTGGTATTCTACGAGCAGTACTTC | CASSWTSGLVFYEQYF
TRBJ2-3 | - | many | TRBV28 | TGTGCCAGCAACAAGCAGGTCACAGATACGCAGTATTTT | CASNKQVTDTQYF
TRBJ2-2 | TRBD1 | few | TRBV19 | TGTGCCAGTTTCGAGACAGGGGGCACCGGGGAGCTGTTTTTT | CASFETGGTGELFF
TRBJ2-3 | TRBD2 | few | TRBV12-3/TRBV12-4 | TGTGCCAGCAGTCCACTAACTAGCGGTAGCGGGGATACGCAGTATTTT | CASSPLTSGSGDTQYF
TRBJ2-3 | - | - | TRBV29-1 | TGCAGCGTCGGGAGAACCGATACGCAGTATTTT | CSVGRTDTQYF
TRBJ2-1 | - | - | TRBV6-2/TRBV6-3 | TGTGCCAGCAGTTACTCAGTCGCCGGTTGGCAATCCTACAATGAGCAGTTCTTC | CASSYSVAGWQSYNEQFF
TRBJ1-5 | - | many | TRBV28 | TGTGCCAGCACCGGGAGGTGGGCAACTAGCAATCAGCCCCAGCATTTT | CASTGRWATSNQPQHF
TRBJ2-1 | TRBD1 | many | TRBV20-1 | TGCAGTGCTAGAGATCTCGGGACAGGGGGCTACAATGAGCAGTTCTTC | CSARDLGTGGYNEQFF
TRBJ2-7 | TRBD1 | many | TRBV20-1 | TGCAGTGCTAGAGAGACAGGGGACCTTAACGGGGAGCAGTACTTC | CSARETGDLNGEQYF
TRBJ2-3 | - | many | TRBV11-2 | TGTGCCAGCAGCTTAATGGGGGGCCCTAGCACAGATACGCAGTATTTT | CASSLMGGPSTDTQYF
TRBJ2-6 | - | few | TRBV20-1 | TGCAGTGCTACGCCGCAGAGTATCGGCTCTGGGGCCAACGTCCTGACTTTC | CSATPQSIGSGANVLTF
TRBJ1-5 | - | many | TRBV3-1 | TGTGCCAGCAGCCAAGATCATTGGGGGATGGGGAATCAGCCCCAGCATTTT | CASSQDHWGMGNQPQHF
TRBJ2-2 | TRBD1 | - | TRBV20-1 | TGCAGTGCTGAAGTGGGGACAGGGCTAAACGGGGAGCTGTTTTTT | CSAEVGTGLNGELFF
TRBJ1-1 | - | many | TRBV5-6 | TGTGCCAGCAGCTTGCGCAGAATTTTGAACACTGAAGCTTTCTTT | CASSLRRILNTEAFF
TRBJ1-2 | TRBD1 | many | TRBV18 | TGTGCCAGCTCACCCGTGACAGGGGAGGACTATGGCTACACCTTC | CASSPVTGEDYGYTF
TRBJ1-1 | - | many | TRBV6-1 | TGTGCCAGCAGTGTACTGAGTCAAGCTATGAACACTGAAGCTTTCTTT | CASSVLSQAMNTEAFF
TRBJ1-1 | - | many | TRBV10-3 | TGTGCCATCAGTGAAGGACTAGAGAACACTGAAGCTTTCTTT | CAISEGLENTEAFF
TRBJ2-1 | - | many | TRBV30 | TGTGCCTGGAGTGTATACGGGACGAGATACTCCTACAATGAGCAGTTCTTC | CAWSVYGTRYSYNEQFF
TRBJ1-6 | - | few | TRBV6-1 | TGTGCCAGCAGAGGGGCAGTACTATATTCACCCCTCCACTTT | CASRGAVLYSPLHF